This T cell receptor (beta chain) stems from a study of T cell responses to AZD1222 COVID-19 vaccine. Study-level findings and limits: Of spike-specific TCRs, nearly half reportedly target regions left unmutated in variants. Most donors were white British and more were female, and clonal diversity was possibly underestimated.

Worth noting for this clone: Its antigen is still unknown.

The repertoire was sequenced with immunoSEQ multiplex PCR; TCRdb's copy has only in-frame clones and lacks some. This sample yields some 47,000 clones, of which about 87% are seen a single time; about 2.5% belongs to the top ten. Germline V gene sequence: CDR1 LGHDT, CDR2 YNNKEL (reference sequence). With V trimmed by 4 bases and J by 5 bases, 8 bases remained unmatched. The CDR3 is 15 residues long. The sequencing here drew on peripheral blood, taken 28 days after the second AZD1222 dose. The receptor was derived from an adult who received the AZD1222 COVID-19 vaccine. The V call is TRBV3-1 (or the pseudogene TRBV3-2), the J call TRBJ2-3, with TRBD2 matching 8 bases. The CDR3 sequence is CASSRQRERVDTQYF. The CDR3 DNA reads as TGTGCCAGCAGCCGTCAGCGGGAGAGGGTAGATACGCAGTATTTT.